This TCR beta chain was observed in a study of chemoradiotherapy in HPV16-positive cancers. Clones were read by immunoSEQ multiplex PCR, and TCRdb kept only the in-frame ones, dropping some. The repertoire has several thousand clones, about two thirds of them found once; the top ten carry approximately 5.1%. V was trimmed by 2 bases and J by 3 bases, leaving 7 bases between them. Germline CDR1 is LNHDA and CDR2 is SQIVND (reference sequence). The CDR3 length is 13 residues. Notes on the study in general: During treatment, candidate HPV-specific clones and E7-related motifs expanded in tumor. In HPV16-positive patients, HPV-responsive T-cell expansion tracked better recurrence-free survival.

Points on this clone: The target antigen is unknown.

J is TRBJ2-5 and V is TRBV19; D is perhaps TRBD2 (5 bases). Sequencing used tumor tissue, obtained from a patient who underwent chemoradiotherapy. This TCR came from a human donor with HPV-associated anogenital cancer. In DNA, the CDR3 is TGTGCCAGTAGTATATCCGGGGAAGAGACCCAGTACTTC. Its translation: CASSISGEETQYF.